This T cell receptor (beta chain) was sequenced during a study of blood T cell repertoires in COVID-19. On the study more broadly: Specimens from acute and convalescent COVID-19 originated in the United States, Italy and Spain. In each case, the material was cDNA or gDNA derived from T cells, B-cell-depleted T cells, or PBMCs.

Study processing details: Reference gene primer amplification gave nucleated cell count estimates. Assay used: immunoSEQ multiplex PCR; TCRdb lists only in-frame clones, some missing. V, J and clone size derive from that table, while D and trimming were established from the DNA sequence. The sample records approximately 160,000 clones, around 84% being singletons. The V gene's germline CDR1 is LNHDA and CDR2 SQIVND (reference sequence). V gave up 7 bases and J gave up 3 bases, with 10 bases separating them. This CDR3 contains 13 residues. This sequence was found in a woman of 80 years or more with acute or convalescent COVID-19. The V and J genes are TRBV19 and TRBJ1-5, with D possibly matching TRBD1 (6 bases). The specimen was peripheral blood. The CDR3 protein is CASNTGPNQPQHF. CDR3 coding DNA: TGTGCCAGTAATACAGGGCCCAATCAGCCCCAGCATTTT.